These 18 T cell receptor beta chains came from one sample sequenced in a study of Graves' ophthalmopathy and Graves' hyperthyroidism. Beta-chain TCR CDR3 regions were amplified from RNA transcripts. RT-PCR with HTBI primers came first, then second-round multiplex PCR. TCRdb re-derived calls from the multiplex PCR reads in MiXCR, one entry per CDR3 protein. The table has about 210,000 distinct CDR3 sequences, 25% to 35% seen once. Sequencing used peripheral blood. The receptors were sampled from a man aged 45-65 years with Graves' ophthalmopathy.

The chain employs TRBV20-1 and TRBJ1-2; 7 bases fit TRBD1. The J segment lost 2 bases and the V segment lost 3 bases, leaving 9 bases of the junction unmatched. The germline V gene encodes CDR1 DFQATT and CDR2 SNEGSKA (reference sequence). CDR3 length: 15 amino acids. CDR3 sequence reads: CSASGVGGANYGYTF. DNA of the CDR3: TGCAGTGCTAGCGGTGTAGGGGGCGCGAACTATGGCTACACCTTC.

The sample holds many counts of this clonotype. This chain joins TRBV10-3 and TRBJ2-2; 12 bases match TRBD2. Germline trimming cut 4 bases from V and 0 bases from J; bases unmatched to any gene: 6. The CDR3 consists of 18 residues. Germline V CDR1 and CDR2: ENHRY, SYGVKD. The CDR3 nucleotides read TGTGCCATCAGTGGGACTAGCGGGGAGATCGCGAACACCGGGGAGCTGTTTTTT. It specifies CAISGTSGEIANTGELFF.

The rearrangement uses TRBV7-8 and TRBJ2-5, with unresolved D. Trimming shortened V by 1 base and J by 2 bases, and 11 bases separated the two germline ends. CDR1 SGHVS and CDR2 FQNEAQ come from the germline V gene. The CDR3 covers 15 residues. CDR3 in amino acids: CASSLVPRNQETQYF. The DNA for the CDR3 is TGTGCCAGCAGCTTAGTTCCCCGGAATCAAGAGACCCAGTACTTC. The entire variable domain, with the rest obtained from reference TRBV7-8 and TRBJ2-5, is as follows: GAGVSQSPRYKVAKRGQDVALRCDPISGHVSLFWYQQALGQGPEFLTYFQNEAQLDKSGLPSDRFFAERPEGSVSTLKIQRTQQEDSAVYLCASSLVPRNQETQYFGPGTRLLVL.

This clonotype showed up many times. The chain carries TRBV27 and TRBJ1-1; a possible D gene is TRBD1 (5 bases). This CDR3 is 15 amino acids long. V was shortened by 7 bases and J by 4 bases, with 19 bases between the two germline ends. CDR1 and CDR2 from the germline V gene are MNHEY and SMNVEV (reference sequence). The CDR3 DNA sequence: TGTGCCAGCACCATCCCCCTTGGGGCGACCACTGAAGCTTTCTTT. It specifies CASTIPLGATTEAFF.

This clonotype was seen only a few times. The chain combines TRBV7-2 with TRBJ1-2; a possible D gene is TRBD1 (5 bases). CDR1 and CDR2 (germline): SGHTA, FQGNSA. Trimming removed 6 bases from V and 6 bases from J, with 14 bases in between. This CDR3 has 13 amino acids. The CDR3 loop reads CASSWAGTDGYTF. The CDR3 DNA reads as TGTGCCAGCAGTTGGGCGGGGACGGATGGCTACACCTTC.

This clonotype appeared many times. This chain connects TRBV6-1 to TRBJ1-6; D is uncertain. The germline CDR1 and CDR2 sequences are MNHNS and SASEGT. V was pared by 5 bases and J by 10 bases, with 12 bases between. The CDR3 extends over 13 amino acids. The CDR3: CASSFGSRSPLHF. The CDR3 DNA reads TGTGCCAGCAGTTTCGGCAGTCGATCACCCCTCCACTTT.

V is TRBV15 and J is TRBJ2-2; the D gene is possibly TRBD2 (5 bases). Germline V gene lookup returns CDR1 LNHNV and CDR2 YYDKDF (reference sequence). V was pared by 0 bases and J by 5 bases, with 10 bases between. The CDR3 is 15 residues long. This chain's CDR3 is CATSRDSGETGELFF. The CDR3 DNA sequence: TGTGCCACCAGCAGAGATTCTGGGGAGACCGGGGAGCTGTTTTTT.

This clonotype was seen a single time. The chain employs TRBV6-1 and TRBJ1-3; TRBD1 aligns across 7 bases. Germline assignment: CDR1 MNHNS and CDR2 SASEGT. This CDR3 is 14 amino acids long. Trimming took 6 bases from V and 4 from J; bases not matched to a gene: 6. DNA of the CDR3: TGTGCCAGCAGAGACAGGGTCGGAGGAAACACCATATATTTT. This translates into CASRDRVGGNTIYF.

This clonotype appeared many times. The genes are TRBV10-3 and TRBJ1-2, with a weak D call TRBD1 (5 bases). This CDR3 comprises 13 residues. V lost 6 bases, J lost 3 bases, and 11 bases lay in between. Germline-derived CDR1 and CDR2 are ENHRY and SYGVKD. CDR3 residues: CAISPPGYYGYTF. The CDR3 bases are TGTGCCATCAGCCCCCCAGGGTACTATGGCTACACCTTC.

This chain links TRBV28 with TRBJ2-7, with 11 bases lining up with TRBD2. This CDR3 has 14 residues. Trimming removed 9 bases from V and 4 bases from J; junction bases left unmatched: 8. Germline V gene sequence: CDR1 MDHEN, CDR2 SYDVKM. CDR3 loop: CASSGLAEKYEQYF. Here the CDR3 DNA reads TGTGCCAGTTCGGGACTAGCGGAAAAATACGAGCAGTACTTC.

This clonotype was seen ten or more times. The V gene is TRBV6-2 or TRBV6-3, the J gene TRBJ2-7; D remains unclear. Looked up from germline, CDR1 is MNHEY and CDR2 is SVGEGT. V lost 7 bases and J lost 4, with 14 bases in between. The CDR3 covers 13 residues. The CDR3 region is CASISIETYEQYF. DNA for the CDR3: TGTGCCAGCATCTCCATTGAGACTTACGAGCAGTACTTC.

This clonotype was recorded at least ten times. The rearrangement joins TRBV25-1 to TRBJ1-1; possible D gene TRBD1, 5 bases. Germline V gives CDR1 MGHDK, CDR2 SYGVNS. V was cut by 1 base and J by 4 bases, with 10 bases left in between. The CDR3 length is 14 residues. The CDR3, as DNA: TGTGCCAGCAGTGAATGGGGCCGGGGCACTGAAGCTTTCTTT. It specifies CASSEWGRGTEAFF. Using reference TRBV25-1 and TRBJ1-1 for the parts outside the CDR3, the full variable domain is EADIYQTPRYLVIGTGKKITLECSQTMGHDKMYWYQQDPGMELHLIHYSYGVNSTEKGDLSSESTVSRIRTEHFPLTLESARPSHTSQYLCASSEWGRGTEAFFGQGTRLTVV.

The chain is built from TRBV6-5 and TRBJ1-5; the match to TRBD1 covers 7 bases. Germline V gene data show CDR1 as MNHEY and CDR2 as SVGAGI. Trimming removed 6 bases from V and 7 bases from J; junction bases left unmatched: 9. This CDR3 has 14 amino acids. As DNA, the CDR3 is TGTGCCAGCAGCTTAGGGGGCCAGGGACAGCCCCAGCATTTT. This sequence encodes CASSLGGQGQPQHF.

This clonotype was seen at least ten times. This may arise from a read error, as a much more abundant clone is one base away. The genes are TRBV6-1 and TRBJ2-2, with D uncertain. V gave up 4 bases and J gave up 3 bases, with 3 bases separating them. Per germline, CDR1 MNHNS and CDR2 SASEGT. CDR3 length equals 12 residues. The CDR3 DNA sequence: TGTGCCAGCAGTGGGTACACCGGGGAGCTGTTTTTT. Translation: CASSGYTGELFF.

This clonotype was detected many times. CDR3 DNA sequence: TGCAGTGCCGCCGGGACAGGGAATTCCTACGAGCAGTACTTC. Its protein product is CSAAGTGNSYEQYF. This chain uses TRBV20-1 with TRBJ2-7; 9 bases are shared with TRBD1. The CDR3 extends over 14 amino acids. CDR1 and CDR2 from the germline V gene are DFQATT and SNEGSKA (reference sequence). Losses at the gene ends were 6 bases for V and 1 base for J; bases not matched to a gene: 7.

This clonotype was counted ten times or more. The genes are TRBV5-6 and TRBJ2-5; no definite D call. The CDR3 is made up of 14 amino acids. Trimming removed 4 bases from V and 0 bases from J, with 10 bases in between. Germline lookup yields CDR1 SGHDT and CDR2 YYEEEE. CDR3 sequence reads: CASSLDGYQETQYF. Written as DNA, the CDR3 is TGTGCCAGCAGCCTGGACGGGTACCAAGAGACCCAGTACTTC.

At least ten counts were recorded for this clonotype. The V gene is TRBV20-1, the J gene TRBJ1-5; 7 bases are a match to TRBD1. The J segment lost 2 bases and the V segment lost 0 bases, leaving 7 bases of the junction unmatched. The CDR3 sequence is 16 residues long. Germline V gene lookup returns CDR1 DFQATT and CDR2 SNEGSKA (reference sequence). DNA of the CDR3: TGCAGTGCTAGAGAGGCAACAGGGGAAGGCAATCAGCCCCAGCATTTT. Amino acids: CSAREATGEGNQPQHF.

The J gene is TRBJ1-2, the V gene TRBV6-2 or TRBV6-3, with unresolved D. V was shortened by 6 bases and J by 2 bases, with 13 bases between the two germline ends. CDR1 and CDR2 from the germline V gene are MNHEY and SVGEGT. The CDR3 is 14 amino acids. CDR3 protein: CASRDPGGNYGYTF. CDR3 nucleotide sequence: TGTGCCAGCAGGGATCCTGGCGGGAACTATGGCTACACCTTC.